The 14 T cell receptor beta chains given below trace back to one sample, sequenced in a study of cytomegalovirus exposure and HLA in healthy donors. The primer mix had 60 Vbeta and 13 Jbeta primers. TCRdb keeps only in-frame clones here, not all; method: immunoSEQ multiplex PCR. The profile shows 150,000 to 200,000 clones, about 81% of them singletons. Sequenced: PBMCs. These receptors originate from a woman under 40 in good health and CMV-seronegative.

This clone was found a few times. This rearrangement joins TRBV7-8 to TRBJ2-7; D might be TRBD1 (6 bases). Germline loops: CDR1 SGHVS, CDR2 FQNEAQ. CDR3 size: 15 residues. Trimming cost V 1 base and J 2 bases, with 12 bases left between them. The CDR3 spells CASSLGQVITYEQYF. In DNA, the CDR3 is TGTGCCAGCAGCTTAGGACAGGTTATTACCTACGAGCAGTACTTC.

The chain uses TRBV5-1 and TRBJ1-3, with D unclear. Trimming cost V 6 bases and J 2 bases, with 15 bases left between them. CDR3 size: 15 residues. Germline CDR1 reads SGHRS; CDR2 reads YFSETQ. CDR3: CASTTGGLAGNTIYF. The CDR3, as DNA: TGCGCCAGCACGACGGGAGGGTTAGCTGGAAACACCATATATTTT.

This sequence joins TRBV27 and TRBJ2-1; TRBD2 agrees at 14 bases. Per the germline V gene, CDR1 is MNHEY and CDR2 is SMNVEV (reference sequence). V trimming: 4 bases; J trimming: 7 bases; junction bases outside the gene matches: 15. The CDR3 is made up of 19 amino acids. CDR3: CASSSSTGLAGDRINEQFF. CDR3 sequence (DNA): TGTGCCAGCAGTTCCTCCACGGGACTAGCGGGAGATAGGATTAATGAGCAGTTCTTC.

The rearrangement links TRBV27 to TRBJ1-1; 7 nucleotides agree with TRBD1. The CDR3 contains 16 residues. Germline CDR1 is MNHEY and CDR2 is SMNVEV (reference sequence). The V segment lost 2 bases and the J segment 2 bases; nucleotides outside the gene matches: 8. CDR3 region: CASSLDRAGGNTEAFF. As DNA, the CDR3 is TGTGCCAGCAGTTTAGACAGGGCCGGGGGTAACACTGAAGCTTTCTTT.

This clone appeared a few times. The chain is built from TRBV19 and TRBJ1-5, with 9 bases identical to TRBD1. Germline-derived CDR1 and CDR2 are LNHDA and SQIVND (reference sequence). J lost 4 bases, V lost 4 bases, and 5 bases had no gene match. The CDR3 runs to 15 residues. The CDR3 DNA reads TGTGCCAGTAGTAACACAGGGGGCCCAAATCAGCCCCAGCATTTT. The encoded protein is CASSNTGGPNQPQHF.

The table lists this clone with a count of one. The chain couples TRBV5-1 to TRBJ2-5, with 9 bases identical to TRBD2. The CDR3 length is 13 residues. J gave up 1 base and V 6 bases, and 1 base lay outside the gene matches. In germline, CDR1 is SGHRS, CDR2 YFSETQ. This chain's CDR3 is CASTAGGQETQYF. In DNA, the CDR3 is TGCGCCAGCACAGCGGGAGGCCAAGAGACCCAGTACTTC.

The chain links TRBV5-4 to TRBJ1-2; D is undetermined. CDR3 length: 14 amino acids. V lost 0 bases, J lost 1 base, and 7 bases lay in between. The germline CDR1 and CDR2 sequences are SGHNT and YYREEE (reference sequence). CDR3 in amino acids: CASSLVNSNYGYTF. DNA of the CDR3: TGTGCCAGCAGCTTGGTGAACAGTAACTATGGCTACACCTTC.

The chain couples TRBV5-1 to TRBJ2-3; tentative D call: TRBD2 (5 bases). The CDR3 has 14 residues. Germline CDR1 SGHRS, CDR2 YFSETQ. V was cut by 0 bases and J by 2 bases, with 7 bases left in between. The CDR3 bases are TGCGCCAGCAGCTTGGCAGGACTCACAGATACGCAGTATTTT. This encodes CASSLAGLTDTQYF.

This rearrangement joins TRBV7-9 to TRBJ2-1, with 10 bases that match TRBD2. This CDR3 has 17 residues. In germline, CDR1 is SEHNR, CDR2 FQNEAQ (reference sequence). The junction had 7 bases not matched to a gene; V was cut back by 2 bases and J by 3 bases. The CDR3 protein is CASSLSPGLAVYNEQFF. The DNA of the CDR3 is TGTGCCAGCAGCTTATCCCCTGGACTAGCGGTCTACAATGAGCAGTTCTTC.

This clone has a single count. This chain joins TRBV9 and TRBJ1-1; D possibly corresponds to TRBD1 (5 bases). Trimming removed 4 bases at V and 5 bases at J, with 12 bases between. CDR1 and CDR2 (germline): SGDLS, YYNGEE. CDR3 size: 13 residues. The CDR3 coding sequence is TGTGCCAGCAGCACAGGCGGGAGGACTGAAGCTTTCTTT. As protein: CASSTGGRTEAFF.

This chain uses TRBV19 with TRBJ2-2; 9 bases match TRBD2. Trimming removed 5 bases from V and 6 bases from J; junction bases left unmatched: 4. The CDR3 spans 14 residues. Germline CDR1 reads LNHDA; CDR2 reads SQIVND (reference sequence). The CDR3 nucleotides read TGTGCCAGTAGTCAGGTAGCGGGGGCCGGGGAGCTGTTTTTT. Translated: CASSQVAGAGELFF.

The V gene is TRBV28, the J gene TRBJ1-4; D might be TRBD1 (6 bases). The V gene's germline CDR1 is MDHEN and CDR2 SYDVKM. The CDR3 consists of 16 residues. V shed 8 bases and J shed 4 bases, with 20 bases lying between them. The CDR3 DNA reads as TGTGCCAGCGACTCGTCGGGGGGGCCCCTTAATGAAAAACTGTTTTTT. Amino acid sequence: CASDSSGGPLNEKLFF. The variable domain in full, completed from reference TRBV28 and TRBJ1-4, reads DVKVTQSSRYLVKRTGEKVFLECVQDMDHENMFWYRQDPGLGLRLIYFSYDVKMKEKGDIPEGYSVSREKKERFSLILESASTNQTSMYLCASDSSGGPLNEKLFFGSGTQLSVL.

The rearrangement joins TRBV14 to TRBJ2-1; 10 bases agree with TRBD2. Germline lookup yields CDR1 SGHDN and CDR2 FVKESK. The V and J ends lost 1 base and 7 bases, in that order; junction bases with no gene match: 4. The CDR3 is 15 residues long. CDR3 amino acids: CASSQAAGGPNEQFF. The CDR3 DNA reads as TGTGCCAGCAGCCAAGCAGCGGGAGGGCCTAATGAGCAGTTCTTC.

This sequence joins TRBV5-4 and TRBJ2-7; D perhaps matches TRBD1 (6 bases). This CDR3 has 15 residues. The germline V and J ends were trimmed by 0 bases and 0 bases, with 10 bases remaining between them. Germline-derived CDR1 and CDR2 are SGHNT and YYREEE (reference sequence). Written as DNA, the CDR3 is TGTGCCAGCAGCTTGGGCAGGGGCAACTCCTACGAGCAGTACTTC. Its translation: CASSLGRGNSYEQYF.